Detailed here is one T cell receptor beta chain. The CDR3 length is 15 residues. Germline lookup yields CDR1 SEHNR and CDR2 FQNEAQ (reference sequence). With V trimmed by 5 bases and J by 9 bases, 8 bases remained unmatched. This entry comes from a study of blood T cell repertoires in COVID-19. TCRdb's copy holds only in-frame clones and misses some; the assay was immunoSEQ multiplex PCR. The table lists tens of thousands of clones, roughly 85% of them singletons. This TCR was sampled from a woman aged 80 or older with acute or convalescent COVID-19. The chain employs TRBV7-9 and TRBJ1-6, with 9 bases aligning to TRBD1. Sequenced: peripheral blood. CDR3 nucleotides: TGTGCCAGCAGCACAGGACAGGGGTTAGGTTCACCCCTCCACTTT. As protein: CASSTGQGLGSPLHF.